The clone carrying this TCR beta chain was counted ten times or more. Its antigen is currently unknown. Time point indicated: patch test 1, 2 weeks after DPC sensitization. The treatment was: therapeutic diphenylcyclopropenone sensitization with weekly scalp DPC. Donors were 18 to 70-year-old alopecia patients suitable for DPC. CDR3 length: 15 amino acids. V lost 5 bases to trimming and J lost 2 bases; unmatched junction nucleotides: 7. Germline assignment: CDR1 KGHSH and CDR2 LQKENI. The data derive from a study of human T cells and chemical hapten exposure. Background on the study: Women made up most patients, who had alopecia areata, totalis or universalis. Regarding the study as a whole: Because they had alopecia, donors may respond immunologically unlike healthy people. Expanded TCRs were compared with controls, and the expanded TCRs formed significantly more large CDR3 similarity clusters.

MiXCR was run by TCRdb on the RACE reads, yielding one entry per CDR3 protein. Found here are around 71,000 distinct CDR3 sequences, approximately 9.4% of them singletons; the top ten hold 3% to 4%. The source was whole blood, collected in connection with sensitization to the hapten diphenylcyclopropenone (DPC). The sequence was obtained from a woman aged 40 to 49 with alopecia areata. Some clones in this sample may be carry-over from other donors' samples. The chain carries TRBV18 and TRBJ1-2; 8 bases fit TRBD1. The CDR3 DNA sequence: TGTGCCAGCTCAGGGGACAGGACTTCAAACTATGGCTACACCTTC. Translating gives CASSGDRTSNYGYTF.